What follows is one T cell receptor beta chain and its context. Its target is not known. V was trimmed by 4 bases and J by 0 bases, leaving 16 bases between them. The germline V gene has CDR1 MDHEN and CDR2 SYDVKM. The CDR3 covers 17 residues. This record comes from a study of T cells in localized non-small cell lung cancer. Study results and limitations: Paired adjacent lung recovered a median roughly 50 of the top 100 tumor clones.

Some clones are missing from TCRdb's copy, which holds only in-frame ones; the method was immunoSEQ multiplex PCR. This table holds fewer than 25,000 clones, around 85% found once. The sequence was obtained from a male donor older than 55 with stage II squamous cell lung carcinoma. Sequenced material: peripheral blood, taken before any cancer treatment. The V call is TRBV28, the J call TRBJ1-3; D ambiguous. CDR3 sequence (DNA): TGTGCCAGCAGTTCAAGGCGGCAGTCTCTCTCTGGAAACACCATATATTTT. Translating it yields CASSSRRQSLSGNTIYF.